These 12 T cell receptor beta chains share one sample of origin, sequenced in a study of T cell responses to AZD1222 COVID-19 vaccine (dated by TCRdb to the early 2020s). Libraries were built with the immunoSEQ multiplex PCR assay. Entries here come from immuneACCESS through TCRdb and include only in-frame sequences with V and J called. Some clones fail to appear in such tables; in the studies checked, an unresolved V gene covers under half of the shortfall, and the cause of the remainder is unknown. This sample has about 150,000 clones in its table, and around 94% of those were observed once. The top ten clones comprise roughly 1.3% of the sample. The time point label here, explained by the study, means: baseline before first vaccination. The specimen comprised peripheral blood, sampled on day 0 of AZD1222 vaccination. These TCRs come from an adult in good health.

The sample holds one count of this clone. The chain joins TRBV5-1 to TRBJ1-6; TRBD1 aligns across 10 bases. The J segment lost 10 bases and the V segment lost 4 bases, leaving 8 bases of the junction unmatched. Per germline, CDR1 SGHRS and CDR2 YFSETQ. This CDR3 spans 15 amino acids. The CDR3 DNA is TGCGCCAGCAGCCCCCTGGGACAGGGGACATCACCCCTCCACTTT. Translating gives CASSPLGQGTSPLHF.

This clone was detected only once. The V gene is TRBV10-3, the J gene TRBJ1-6; D is possibly TRBD1 (5 bases). Germline-derived CDR1 and CDR2 are ENHRY and SYGVKD. The V end was cut by 1 base, the J end by 8 bases, with 9 bases between. CDR3 length equals 14 residues. CDR3 DNA: TGTGCCATCAGTGAGTTGACAGCAGATTCACCCCTCCACTTT. Translation: CAISELTADSPLHF.

V usage is TRBV18 and J usage is TRBJ1-1; TRBD1 matches at 8 bases. The CDR3 loop spans 16 amino acids. V dropped 3 bases and J dropped 1; count of bases not matched to a gene: 7. The V gene's germline CDR1 is KGHSH and CDR2 LQKENI. This CDR3 is CASSPSSGGGNTEAFF. In DNA form, the CDR3 reads TGTGCCAGCTCACCCTCTTCAGGGGGCGGGAACACTGAAGCTTTCTTT.

This rearrangement joins TRBV6-5 to TRBJ1-6; D remains unclear. Germline-derived CDR1 and CDR2 are MNHEY and SVGAGI. Trimming took 2 bases from V and 7 from J, leaving 6 bases between them. The CDR3 has 13 residues. CDR3: CASSYAPNSPLHF. The CDR3 nucleotides read TGTGCCAGCAGTTACGCACCAAATTCACCCCTCCACTTT.

The chain combines TRBV6-6 with TRBJ2-7, with D perhaps given as TRBD1 or TRBD2 (5 bases each). The V end was cut by 10 bases, the J end by 5 bases, with 15 bases between. The length of the CDR3 is 12 residues. Germline CDR1 is MNHNY and CDR2 is SVGAGI (reference sequence). The DNA for the CDR3 is TGTGCCACCCGGGGCTGGGGCCACGAGCAGTACGTC. Its translation: CATRGWGHEQYV.

V gene TRBV7-9 combines with J gene TRBJ2-1; tentatively, D is TRBD2 (5 bases). The CDR3 loop spans 15 amino acids. The germline V and J ends were trimmed by 5 bases and 4 bases, with 15 bases remaining between them. Germline lookup yields CDR1 SEHNR and CDR2 FQNEAQ (reference sequence). This CDR3 reads CASSPPGNRYNEQFF. The CDR3, as DNA: TGTGCCAGCAGCCCGCCGGGAAACCGATACAATGAGCAGTTCTTC.

The chain links TRBV5-1 to TRBJ1-2, with 7 nucleotides matching TRBD1. There are 15 residues in the CDR3. Per germline, CDR1 SGHRS and CDR2 YFSETQ. V lost 5 bases to trimming and J lost 6 bases; unmatched junction nucleotides: 13. This chain's CDR3 is CASSRSGQVGDGYTF. In DNA, the CDR3 is TGCGCCAGCAGTCGCAGCGGACAGGTCGGGGATGGCTACACCTTC.

V is TRBV3-1 (or the pseudogene TRBV3-2) and J is TRBJ2-1; D is perhaps TRBD2 (7 bases). Trimming took 0 bases from V and 7 from J, leaving 19 bases between them. This CDR3 is 17 amino acids long. Germline V gives CDR1 LGHDT, CDR2 YNNKEL (reference sequence). The CDR3 DNA follows: TGTGCCAGCAGCCAAGATCTTAGGGGGAGGGCCCTAAATGAGCAGTTCTTC. As protein: CASSQDLRGRALNEQFF.

The chain employs TRBV19 and TRBJ1-6, with D tentatively TRBD1 (6 bases). The CDR3 contains 14 residues. Trimming removed 6 bases at V and 7 bases at J, with 13 bases between. The germline CDR1 and CDR2 sequences are LNHDA and SQIVND (reference sequence). The CDR3 is CASRELQGNSPLHF. CDR3 DNA sequence: TGTGCCAGTAGGGAACTTCAGGGGAATTCACCCCTCCACTTT.

The rearrangement links TRBV4-3 to TRBJ2-1, with 8 bases fitting TRBD2. Germline V gene sequence: CDR1 LGHNA, CDR2 YSLEER. The CDR3 has 16 amino acids. V was pared by 4 bases and J by 4 bases, with 9 bases of the junction left unmatched. The DNA for the CDR3 is TGCGCCAGCAGCCCTGATTTAGCGGGATTGTACAATGAGCAGTTCTTC. Encoded protein: CASSPDLAGLYNEQFF.

J is TRBJ2-2 and V is TRBV7-6; 9 bases are shared with TRBD1. Looked up from germline, CDR1 is SGHVS and CDR2 is FNYEAQ. The CDR3 has 18 residues. J gave up 3 bases and V 5 bases, and 13 bases lay outside the gene matches. CDR3 bases: TGTGCCAGCAGCACCCGCTACAGGGGGCAAAGGGACACCGGGGAGCTGTTTTTT. It codes for CASSTRYRGQRDTGELFF.

This clone was picked up one time. The chain couples TRBV19 to TRBJ1-1; no reliable D call. With 4 bases removed from V and 7 bases from J, the gap between germline ends came to 13 bases. CDR1 is LNHDA, CDR2 SQIVND, per germline (reference sequence). This CDR3 has 13 residues. CDR3 loop: CASSRTAAIEAFF. The CDR3 bases are TGTGCCAGTAGTAGAACGGCGGCCATTGAAGCTTTCTTT.